The 10 T cell receptor beta chains given below trace back to one sample, sequenced in a study of T cells expressing NK-cell markers. From the 5' RACE reads, TCRdb lists one entry per CDR3 protein and no DNA. The sample has about 440,000 distinct CDR3 sequences. Specimen: blood T cells: a sorted CD56 or NKG2C T cell subset, CD4+ or CD8+ T cells, or bulk PBMC T cells (not recorded which). The receptors were sampled from a woman aged 18 to 75 in good health.

The chain has TRBV20-1 and TRBJ1-4; the TCRdb call, TRBD1, lacks DNA for checking. This CDR3 has 15 residues. CDR1 is DFQATT and CDR2 is SNEGSKA in the germline V gene (reference sequence). CDR3: CSARDGGILREKLFF.

The rearrangement uses TRBV2 and TRBJ1-2. The CDR3 totals 14 residues. In germline, CDR1 is SNHLY, CDR2 FYNNEI. CDR3 sequence: CASSEARQDYGYTF.

The V call is TRBV4-3, the J call TRBJ2-4; TCRdb reports TRBD2, a call that lacks DNA to check it against. The germline V gene encodes CDR1 LGHNA and CDR2 YSLEER. The CDR3 consists of 18 residues. The CDR3 loop is CASSPGGVMTLAKNIQYF.

This chain links TRBV29-1 with TRBJ1-4; TCRdb picks TRBD1, but there is no DNA to check that call. CDR1 is SQVTM, CDR2 ANQGSEA, per germline. This CDR3 spans 14 amino acids. The CDR3 region is CSVRDSKYNEKLFF.

The CDR3 sequence: CSALPDPDTQYF. V and J are TRBV20-1 and TRBJ2-3; TCRdb names TRBD2, which stays unverified in the absence of DNA. Germline V lookup: CDR1 DFQATT, CDR2 SNEGSKA (reference sequence). The CDR3 consists of 12 residues.

J is TRBJ2-1 and V is TRBV10-2; TCRdb reports TRBD1, a call that lacks DNA to check it against. This CDR3 is 16 amino acids long. Germline V gives CDR1 WSHSY, CDR2 SAAADI. The CDR3 here is CASSLGQGSSYNEQFF.

This chain links TRBV6-5 with TRBJ2-7. This CDR3 is 15 amino acids long. Germline values: CDR1 MNHEY, CDR2 SVGAGI. CDR3 amino acids: CASSYMDSSSYEQYF.

The chain employs TRBV18 and TRBJ1-5; absent DNA, TCRdb's TRBD1 call cannot be checked. Looked up from germline, CDR1 is KGHSH and CDR2 is LQKENI. This CDR3 is built from 16 residues. CDR3 loop: CASSPQQDRGGQPQHF.

The rearrangement uses TRBV2 and TRBJ2-3; the TCRdb call, TRBD2, lacks DNA for checking. This CDR3 contains 14 residues. CDR1 and CDR2 from the germline V gene are SNHLY and FYNNEI. CDR3 amino acids: CASTTSGSADTQYF.

The V and J genes are TRBV7-9 and TRBJ1-5. CDR3 length equals 12 residues. The germline CDR1 and CDR2 sequences are SEHNR and FQNEAQ (reference sequence). CDR3 loop: CASSLGEQPQHF. The full variable domain, in which reference TRBV7-9 and TRBJ1-5 provide the parts outside the CDR3, is DTGVSQNPRHKITKRGQNVTFRCDPISEHNRLYWYRQTLGQGPEFLTYFQNEAQLEKSRLLSDRFSAERPKGSFSTLEIQRTEQGDSAMYLCASSLGEQPQHFGDGTRLSIL.